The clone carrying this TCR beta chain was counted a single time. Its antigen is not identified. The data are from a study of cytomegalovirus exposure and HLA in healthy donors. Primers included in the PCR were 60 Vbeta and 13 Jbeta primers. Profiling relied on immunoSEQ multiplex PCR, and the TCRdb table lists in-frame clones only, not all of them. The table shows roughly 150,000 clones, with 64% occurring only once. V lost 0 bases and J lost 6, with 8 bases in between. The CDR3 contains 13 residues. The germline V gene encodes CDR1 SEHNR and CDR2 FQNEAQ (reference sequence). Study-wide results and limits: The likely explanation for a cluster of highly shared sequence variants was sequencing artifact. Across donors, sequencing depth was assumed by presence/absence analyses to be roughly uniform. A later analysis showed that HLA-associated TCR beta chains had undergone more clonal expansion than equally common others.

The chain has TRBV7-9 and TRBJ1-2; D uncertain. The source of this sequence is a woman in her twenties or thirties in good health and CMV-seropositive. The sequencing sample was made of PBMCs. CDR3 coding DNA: TGTGCCAGCAGCTTAGCCGGGAGCCATGGCTACACCTTC. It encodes CASSLAGSHGYTF.